This is a list of T cell receptor beta chains from one sample in a study of blood T cell repertoires in COVID-19. This table comes from immunoSEQ multiplex PCR, and its TCRdb copy is limited to in-frame clones, with some not included. This sample yields roughly 110,000 clones, of which 76% are seen a single time; around 6.2% belongs to the top ten. Sequenced: peripheral blood. Receptors originate from a man older than 75 with COVID-19, enrolled during active disease. CDR3s include the opening cysteine and the closing phenylalanine or tryptophan. A D gene is named only where the DNA matches it firmly. Size values are once, few and many counts, or a class for expanded clones, and some rows have none.

j_call,clone_size,v_call,d_call,cdr3_nt,cdr3_aa
TRBJ2-3,NA,TRBV19,NA,TGTGCCAGTAGTACCCGCGGGGCAGATACGCAGTATTTT,CASSTRGADTQYF
TRBJ2-1,NA,TRBV6-5,NA,TGTGCCAGCAGAGGGGGTAACAATGAGCAGTTCTTC,CASRGGNNEQFF
TRBJ2-5,few,TRBV7-2,TRBD2,TGTGCCAGCAGCCCCGGCGGAGCGGGAGTAGGGGAGACCCAGTACTTC,CASSPGGAGVGETQYF
TRBJ2-7,NA,TRBV16,TRBD1,TGTGCCAGCAGCGCGTCCGGGACAGGGTCCCACGAGCAGTACTTC,CASSASGTGSHEQYF
TRBJ2-7,NA,TRBV12-3/TRBV12-4,NA,TGTGCCAGCAGTTCCACCCCCAGCTACGAGCAGTACTTC,CASSSTPSYEQYF
TRBJ2-1,NA,TRBV30,NA,TGTGCCTGGAAAGCCGGGGGACCCCACAATGAGCAGTTCTTC,CAWKAGGPHNEQFF
TRBJ2-1,NA,TRBV28,TRBD2,TGTGCCAGCAGTTTGGGACTAGCGTACTCCTACAATGAGCAGTTCTTC,CASSLGLAYSYNEQFF
TRBJ1-2,NA,TRBV4-2,NA,TGTGCCAGCAGCCAGGGTAACCCCGGCTCGGGCTATGGCTACACCTTC,CASSQGNPGSGYGYTF
TRBJ2-2,once,TRBV7-8,TRBD2,TGTGCCAGCAGGAATCTAGCGGGCACCGGGGAGCTGTTTTTT,CASRNLAGTGELFF
TRBJ1-1,NA,TRBV19,NA,TGTGCCAGTAGTATAGATCGAGACCCCCCGGGCACTGAAGCTTTCTTT,CASSIDRDPPGTEAFF
TRBJ1-1,NA,TRBV5-1,NA,TGCGCCAGCAGCTTTTACTCATCCACTGAAGCTTTCTTT,CASSFYSSTEAFF
TRBJ2-2,NA,TRBV6-5,NA,TGTGCCAGCAGTTACTCGGCGACAGCCGGGGAGCTGTTTTTT,CASSYSATAGELFF
TRBJ2-2,NA,TRBV19,NA,TGTGCCAGTGGGTACCGGATCCAGGGAATCGGGGAGCTGTTTTTT,CASGYRIQGIGELFF
TRBJ2-7,NA,TRBV4-3,TRBD2,TGCGCCAGCAGCCAAGAGGGGGCTAGCGGGAGCTCCGAGCAGTACTTC,CASSQEGASGSSEQYF